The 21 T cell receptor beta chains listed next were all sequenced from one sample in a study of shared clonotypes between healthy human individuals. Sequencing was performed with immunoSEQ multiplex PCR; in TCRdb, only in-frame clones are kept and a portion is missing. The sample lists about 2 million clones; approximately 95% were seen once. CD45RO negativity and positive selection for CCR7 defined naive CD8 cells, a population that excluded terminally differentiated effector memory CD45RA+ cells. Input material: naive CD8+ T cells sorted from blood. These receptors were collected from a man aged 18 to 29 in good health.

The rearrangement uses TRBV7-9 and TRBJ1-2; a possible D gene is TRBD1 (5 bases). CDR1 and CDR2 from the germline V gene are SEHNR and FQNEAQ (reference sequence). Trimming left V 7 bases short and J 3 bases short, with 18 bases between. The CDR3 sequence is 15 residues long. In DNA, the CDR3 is TGTGCCAGCATCCGCGGGGTGCAGGGCCACTATGGCTACACCTTC. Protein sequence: CASIRGVQGHYGYTF.

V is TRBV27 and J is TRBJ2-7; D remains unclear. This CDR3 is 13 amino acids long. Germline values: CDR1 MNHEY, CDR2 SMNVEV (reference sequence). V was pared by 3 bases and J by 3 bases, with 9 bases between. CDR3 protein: CASSFRVNYEQYF. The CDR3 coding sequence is TGTGCCAGCAGTTTTCGGGTCAACTACGAGCAGTACTTC.

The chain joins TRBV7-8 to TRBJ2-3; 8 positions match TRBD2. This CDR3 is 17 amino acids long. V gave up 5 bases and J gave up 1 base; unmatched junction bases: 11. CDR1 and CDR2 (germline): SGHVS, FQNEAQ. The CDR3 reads CASSQHQRAGGTDTQYF. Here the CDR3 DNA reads TGTGCCAGCAGCCAACACCAGAGAGCGGGAGGCACAGATACGCAGTATTTT.

DNA of the CDR3: TGTGCCAGCAGCTTGGGGGGACTATACAATGAGCAGTTCTTC. Encoded protein: CASSLGGLYNEQFF. The chain carries TRBV5-6 and TRBJ2-1; 7 bases are a match to TRBD2. In germline, CDR1 is SGHDT, CDR2 YYEEEE. The CDR3 sequence is 14 residues long. Trimming cost V 0 bases and J 4 bases; bases outside gene matches: 1.

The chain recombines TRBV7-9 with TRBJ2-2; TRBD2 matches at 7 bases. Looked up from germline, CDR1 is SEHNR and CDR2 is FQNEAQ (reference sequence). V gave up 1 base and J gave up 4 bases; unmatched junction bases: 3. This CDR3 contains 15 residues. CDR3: CASSLVPSGTGELFF. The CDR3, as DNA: TGTGCCAGCAGCTTAGTCCCTAGCGGCACCGGGGAGCTGTTTTTT.

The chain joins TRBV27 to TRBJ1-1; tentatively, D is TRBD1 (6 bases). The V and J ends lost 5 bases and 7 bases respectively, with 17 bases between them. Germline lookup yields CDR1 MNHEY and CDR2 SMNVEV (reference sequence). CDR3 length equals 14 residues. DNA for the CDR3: TGTGCCAGCAGTCCAAGGGGGGGGATGTATGAAGCTTTCTTT. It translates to CASSPRGGMYEAFF.

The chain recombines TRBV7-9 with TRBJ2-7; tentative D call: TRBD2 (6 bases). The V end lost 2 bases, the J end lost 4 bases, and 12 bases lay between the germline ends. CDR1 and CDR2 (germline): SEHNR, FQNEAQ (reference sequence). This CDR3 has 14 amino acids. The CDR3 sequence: CASSLSPGTYEQYF. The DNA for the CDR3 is TGTGCCAGCAGCTTAAGCCCCGGGACTTACGAGCAGTACTTC. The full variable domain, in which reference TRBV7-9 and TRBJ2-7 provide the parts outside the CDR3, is DTGVSQNPRHKITKRGQNVTFRCDPISEHNRLYWYRQTLGQGPEFLTYFQNEAQLEKSRLLSDRFSAERPKGSFSTLEIQRTEQGDSAMYLCASSLSPGTYEQYFGPGTRLTVT.

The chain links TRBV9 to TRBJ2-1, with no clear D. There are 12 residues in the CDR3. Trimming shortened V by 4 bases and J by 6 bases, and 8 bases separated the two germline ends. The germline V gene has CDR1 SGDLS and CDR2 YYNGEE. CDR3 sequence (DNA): TGTGCCAGCAGCTACTCGGGCAATGAGCAGTTCTTC. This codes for CASSYSGNEQFF.

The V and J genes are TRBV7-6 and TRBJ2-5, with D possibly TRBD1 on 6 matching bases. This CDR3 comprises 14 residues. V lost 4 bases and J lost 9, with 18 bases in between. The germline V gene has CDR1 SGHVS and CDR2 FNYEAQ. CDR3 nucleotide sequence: TGTGCCAGCAGCTCAGGGGACACGGTTTATCCCCAGTACTTC. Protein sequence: CASSSGDTVYPQYF.

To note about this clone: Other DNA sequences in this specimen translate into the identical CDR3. CDR3 in DNA: TGTGCCAGCAGCCTGGGGCGGACCGCCTACGAGCAGTACTTC. This translates into CASSLGRTAYEQYF. The rearrangement uses TRBV5-6 and TRBJ2-7; TRBD1 might be the D (5 bases). There are 14 residues in the CDR3. V was clipped by 4 bases and J by 2 bases, with 13 bases between them. The germline CDR1 and CDR2 sequences are SGHDT and YYEEEE.

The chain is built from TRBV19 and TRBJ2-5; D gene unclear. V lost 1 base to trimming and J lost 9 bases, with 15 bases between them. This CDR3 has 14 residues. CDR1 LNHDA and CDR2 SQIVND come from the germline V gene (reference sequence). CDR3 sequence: CASSIGSVWKPQYF. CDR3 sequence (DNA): TGTGCCAGTAGTATAGGCTCCGTGTGGAAGCCCCAGTACTTC.

The CDR3 here is CASSLQGVTEAFF. CDR3 sequence (DNA): TGTGCCAGCAGTTTACAGGGGGTCACTGAAGCTTTCTTT. This sequence joins TRBV27 and TRBJ1-1; 7 bases are shared with TRBD1. Trimming at V came to 2 bases and at J to 4 bases, leaving 1 base not matched to a gene. CDR1 MNHEY and CDR2 SMNVEV come from the germline V gene (reference sequence). The CDR3 sequence is 13 residues long.

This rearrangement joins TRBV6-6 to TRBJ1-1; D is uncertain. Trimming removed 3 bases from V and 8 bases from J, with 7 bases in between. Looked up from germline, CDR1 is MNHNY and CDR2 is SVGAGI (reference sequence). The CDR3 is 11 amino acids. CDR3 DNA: TGTGCCAGCAGTTATGACAACGAAGCTTTCTTT. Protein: CASSYDNEAFF.

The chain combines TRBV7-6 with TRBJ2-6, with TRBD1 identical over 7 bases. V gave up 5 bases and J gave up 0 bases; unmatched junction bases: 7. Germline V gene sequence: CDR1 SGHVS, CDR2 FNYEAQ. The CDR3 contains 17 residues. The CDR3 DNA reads TGTGCCAGCAGCCTAGGGACAGCCTACTCTGGGGCCAACGTCCTGACTTTC. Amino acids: CASSLGTAYSGANVLTF.

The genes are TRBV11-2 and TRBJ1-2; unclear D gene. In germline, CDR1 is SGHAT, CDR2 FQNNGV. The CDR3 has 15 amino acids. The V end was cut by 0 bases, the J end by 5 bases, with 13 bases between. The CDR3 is CASSLEYGPIYGYTF. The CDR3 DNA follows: TGTGCCAGCAGCTTAGAGTATGGGCCCATATATGGCTACACCTTC.

The CDR3 region has the DNA TGTGCCAGTAGTATGATGGGGGGAATTGGCACCGGGGAGCTGTTTTTT. This encodes CASSMMGGIGTGELFF. The J gene is TRBJ2-2, the V gene TRBV19; perhaps TRBD2 as D (6 bases). Germline V CDR1 and CDR2: LNHDA, SQIVND (reference sequence). V was shortened by 3 bases and J by 4 bases, with 15 bases between the two germline ends. The CDR3 spans 16 residues.

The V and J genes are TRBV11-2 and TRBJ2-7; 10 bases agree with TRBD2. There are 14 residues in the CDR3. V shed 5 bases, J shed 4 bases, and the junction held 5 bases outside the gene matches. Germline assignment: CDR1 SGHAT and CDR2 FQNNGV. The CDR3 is CASSPGTSDYEQYF. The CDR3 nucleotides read TGTGCCAGCAGCCCCGGGACTAGCGATTACGAGCAGTACTTC. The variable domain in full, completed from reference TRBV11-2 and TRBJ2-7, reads EAGVAQSPRYKIIEKRQSVAFWCNPISGHATLYWYQQILGQGPKLLIQFQNNGVVDDSQLPKDRFSAERLKGVDSTLKIQPAKLEDSAVYLCASSPGTSDYEQYFGPGTRLTVT.

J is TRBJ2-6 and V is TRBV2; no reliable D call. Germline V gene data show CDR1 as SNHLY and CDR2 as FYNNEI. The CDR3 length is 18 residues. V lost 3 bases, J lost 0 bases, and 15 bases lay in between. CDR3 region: CASSEDPSGPSGANVLTF. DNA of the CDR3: TGTGCCAGCAGTGAGGATCCCTCCGGTCCCTCTGGGGCCAACGTCCTGACTTTC.

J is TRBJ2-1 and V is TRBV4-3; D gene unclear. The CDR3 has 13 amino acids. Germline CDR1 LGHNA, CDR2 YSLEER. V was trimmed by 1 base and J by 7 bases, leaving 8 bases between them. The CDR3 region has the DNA TGCGCCAGCAGCCAAGGGATGACTAATGAGCAGTTCTTC. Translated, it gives CASSQGMTNEQFF.

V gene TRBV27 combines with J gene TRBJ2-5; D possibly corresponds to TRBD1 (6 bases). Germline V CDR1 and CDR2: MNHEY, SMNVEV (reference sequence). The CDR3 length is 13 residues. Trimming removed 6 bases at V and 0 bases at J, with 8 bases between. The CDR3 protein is CASRGQNQETQYF. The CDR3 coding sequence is TGTGCCAGCAGAGGACAGAACCAAGAGACCCAGTACTTC.

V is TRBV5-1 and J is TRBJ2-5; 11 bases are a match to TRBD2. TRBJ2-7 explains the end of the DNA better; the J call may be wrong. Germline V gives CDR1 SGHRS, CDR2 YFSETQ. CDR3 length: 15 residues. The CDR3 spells CASSLVPSGGYEQYF. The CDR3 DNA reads TGCGCCAGCAGCTTGGTTCCTAGCGGGGGGTACGAGCAGTACTTC.